This T cell receptor (beta chain) was documented in a study of blood T cell repertoires in COVID-19. Study-wide context: COVID-19 samples, acute and convalescent, were from the United States, Italy and Spain. T cells, B-cell-depleted T cells, or PBMCs provided the cDNA or gDNA that served as material.

This CDR3 is 19 amino acids long. Germline V CDR1 and CDR2: SGHTA, FQGNSA. The junction had 9 bases not matched to a gene; V was cut back by 2 bases and J by 0 bases. Per the study methods: Amplification with reference gene primers provided the estimates of nucleated cell counts. Using immunoSEQ multiplex PCR, the repertoire was profiled, and TCRdb retains in-frame clones only, with some absent. The V and J calls and the clone size are those of that table, but D and trimming were determined from the DNA. The sample lists roughly 200,000 clones; approximately 80% were seen once. The sequence came from a woman aged 45-59 years with active or convalescent COVID-19. This chain joins TRBV7-2 and TRBJ2-5; TRBD2 matches at 13 bases. Source material: peripheral blood. The CDR3 loop reads CASSLTGTSGMGHQETQYF. As DNA, the CDR3 is TGTGCCAGCAGCTTAACCGGGACTAGCGGGATGGGCCACCAAGAGACCCAGTACTTC.